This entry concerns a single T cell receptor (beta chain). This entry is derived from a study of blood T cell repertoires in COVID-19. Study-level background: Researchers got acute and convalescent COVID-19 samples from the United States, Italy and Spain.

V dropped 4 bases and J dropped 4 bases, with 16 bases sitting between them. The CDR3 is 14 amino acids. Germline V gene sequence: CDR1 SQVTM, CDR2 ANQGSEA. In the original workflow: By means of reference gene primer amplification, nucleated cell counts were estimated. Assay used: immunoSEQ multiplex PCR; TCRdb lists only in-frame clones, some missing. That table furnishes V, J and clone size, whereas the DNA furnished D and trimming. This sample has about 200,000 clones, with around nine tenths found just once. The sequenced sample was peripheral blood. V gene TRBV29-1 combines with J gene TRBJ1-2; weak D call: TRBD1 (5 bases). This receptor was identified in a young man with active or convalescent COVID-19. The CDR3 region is CSVVDVGGGYGYTF. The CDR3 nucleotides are TGCAGCGTTGTTGATGTGGGGGGAGGCTATGGCTACACCTTC.